A single sample is the source of the 15 T cell receptor beta chains below, sequenced in a study of blood T cells in healthy people across ages. With a J-beta primer mix and a sample-barcoded 5' primer, a second PCR ran roughly 6 to 12 cycles. TCRdb analysed the 5' RACE reads with MiXCR anew, one entry per CDR3 protein. The repertoire consists of about 970,000 distinct CDR3 sequences, with just over 50% occurring once and the leading ten covering 20% to 25%. Sequenced material: blood. These receptors originate from a woman in her fifties or sixties in good health.

In DNA, the CDR3 is TGTGCCAGCAGTTACTCGACTAGCGGGAGTGGGGATGAGCAGTTCTTC. It yields the protein CASSYSTSGSGDEQFF. The chain joins TRBV6-6 to TRBJ2-1; 12 bases map to TRBD2. This CDR3 has 16 amino acids. CDR1 is MNHNY, CDR2 SVGAGI, per germline (reference sequence). V gave up 0 bases and J gave up 8 bases; unmatched junction bases: 5.

CDR3 protein: CATSRLPDYYRTDTQYF. The CDR3 DNA reads as TGTGCCACCAGCAGACTACCGGATTACTACAGGACTGATACGCAGTATTTT. The chain employs TRBV15 and TRBJ2-3; D possibly uses TRBD1 or TRBD2 (5 bases each). V was pared by 2 bases and J by 6 bases, with 21 bases between. CDR1 is LNHNV and CDR2 is YYDKDF in the germline V gene (reference sequence). The CDR3 spans 17 residues.

This clonotype was picked up a small number of times. The chain joins TRBV27 to TRBJ2-5; 9 bases are shared with TRBD2. Trimming removed 5 bases from V and 2 bases from J; junction bases left unmatched: 3. Germline CDR1 reads MNHEY; CDR2 reads SMNVEV (reference sequence). This CDR3 region has 14 residues. The CDR3 bases are TGTGCCAGCAGTCAGACTAGCGGACAAGAGACCCAGTACTTC. Its translation is CASSQTSGQETQYF.

The chain uses TRBV29-1 and TRBJ2-1, with 10 positions matching TRBD2. This CDR3 contains 14 residues. Trimming at V came to 5 bases and at J to 2 bases, leaving 3 bases not matched to a gene. The V gene's germline CDR1 is SQVTM and CDR2 ANQGSEA. For the CDR3, the DNA is TGCAGCGTTAGCGGGAGGGGGACCTACAATGAGCAGTTCTTC. Its protein product is CSVSGRGTYNEQFF.

The V gene is TRBV2, the J gene TRBJ2-5; 10 positions agree with TRBD2. The CDR3 has 15 amino acids. Trimming cost V 1 base and J 5 bases; bases outside gene matches: 4. Germline CDR1 and CDR2: SNHLY and FYNNEI. The DNA for the CDR3 is TGTGCCAGCAGTGAAGGCACTAGCGGGATCGAGACCCAGTACTTC. It yields the protein CASSEGTSGIETQYF. Combining the CDR3 with reference TRBV2 and TRBJ2-5 gives the whole variable domain EPEVTQTPSHQVTQMGQEVILRCVPISNHLYFYWYRQILGQKVEFLVSFYNNEISEKSEIFDDQFSVERPDGSNFTLKIRSTKLEDSAMYFCASSEGTSGIETQYFGPGTRLLVL.

This chain joins TRBV16 and TRBJ2-3, with a weak D call TRBD1 (6 bases). V shed 8 bases and J shed 2 bases, with 23 bases lying between them. This CDR3 is 17 amino acids long. Germline V gives CDR1 KGHSY, CDR2 FQNENV. The CDR3 loop is CASLGVERDINTDTQYF. For the CDR3, the DNA is TGTGCCAGCCTAGGAGTGGAAAGGGACATCAACACAGATACGCAGTATTTT. The whole variable domain, filled in from reference TRBV16 and TRBJ2-3, reads GEEVAQTPKHLVRGEGQKAKLYCAPIKGHSYVFWYQQVLKNEFKFLISFQNENVFDETGMPKERFSAKCLPNSPCSLEIQATKLEDSAVYFCASLGVERDINTDTQYFGPGTRLTVL.

A word on this clonotype: Germline and junction disagree at one end, which may indicate a read error. V is TRBV7-3 and J is TRBJ2-5; 8 bases are a match to TRBD2. CDR3 length equals 15 residues. CDR1 SGHTA and CDR2 FQGTGA come from the germline V gene. The CDR3 region has the DNA TGTGCCAACAGCGACACCGGGACTAGTGGAGAGACCCAGTACTTC. Translating it yields CANSDTGTSGETQYF.

The V call is TRBV30, the J call TRBJ2-1; D remains ambiguous. The CDR3 has 13 residues. Trimming took off 5 bases at V and 4 bases at J, with 12 bases between the two ends. CDR1 and CDR2 from the germline V gene are GTSNPN and SVGIG (reference sequence). In nucleotides, the CDR3 is TGTGCCTGGGACCCCGCCGAGTACAATGAGCAGTTCTTC. Protein sequence: CAWDPAEYNEQFF.

The chain is built from TRBV4-1 and TRBJ2-4, with D perhaps matching TRBD1 (6 bases). Between the trimmed V and J ends, which lost 5 bases and 5 bases, there was a span of 13 bases. Germline V CDR1 and CDR2: MGHRA, YSYEKL. The CDR3 has 14 residues. CDR3 amino acids: CASSFQAGENIQYF. The CDR3, as DNA: TGCGCCAGCAGCTTCCAGGCAGGGGAAAACATTCAGTACTTC.

A single count supports this clonotype. DNA for the CDR3: TGTGCCAGCAGTTTAGTATTGGGTCCCGAGCAGTACTTC. Its translation is CASSLVLGPEQYF. V gene TRBV27 combines with J gene TRBJ2-4; no clear D. The J call is doubtful: the DNA matches TRBJ2-7 better. From germline, CDR1 is MNHEY and CDR2 SMNVEV (reference sequence). The CDR3 consists of 13 residues.

In this sample, this clonotype turned up a few times. V and J are TRBV7-2 and TRBJ2-7, with TRBD2 matching over 7 bases. CDR3 length equals 16 residues. V was clipped by 1 base and J by 2 bases; unmatched bases: 8. Germline loops: CDR1 SGHTA, CDR2 FQGNSA. CDR3: CASSLDGASGPYEQYF. In DNA, the CDR3 is TGTGCCAGCAGCTTAGATGGGGCTAGCGGACCCTACGAGCAGTACTTC.

V is TRBV3-1 and J is TRBJ2-4, with D possibly being TRBD1 (6 bases). The CDR3 has 18 amino acids. Germline V gives CDR1 LGHDT, CDR2 YNNKEL (reference sequence). V lost 3 bases and J 0 bases, leaving 18 bases between the germline ends. The CDR3 reads CASSQRDTGPLAKNIQYF. The DNA of the CDR3 is TGTGCCAGCAGCCAGAGGGACACCGGACCTTTAGCCAAAAACATTCAGTACTTC.

The chain has TRBV18 and TRBJ2-3; D possibly corresponds to TRBD2 (5 bases). V was cut by 4 bases and J by 0 bases, with 8 bases left in between. The CDR3 runs 14 residues. Germline assignment: CDR1 KGHSH and CDR2 LQKENI. The CDR3 DNA reads TGTGCCAGCTCACTAGCGTACAGCACAGATACGCAGTATTTT. This translates into CASSLAYSTDTQYF.

This chain connects TRBV20-1 to TRBJ2-7; TRBD1 matches at 9 bases. The J call could be wrong; TRBJ2-5 is a better fit for the DNA end. This CDR3 is built from 16 residues. Germline assignment: CDR1 DFQATT and CDR2 SNEGSKA (reference sequence). DNA of the CDR3: TGCAGTGCTACAACAGGCTCGACAGGGGGTCGGGAGACCCAGTACTTC. Its translation is CSATTGSTGGRETQYF.

This rearrangement joins TRBV2 to TRBJ1-5; weak D call: TRBD1 (6 bases). Germline assignment: CDR1 SNHLY and CDR2 FYNNEI. The CDR3 length is 15 residues. With 6 bases removed from V and 5 bases from J, the gap between germline ends came to 17 bases. The CDR3: CASSLGTPGHQPQHF. The CDR3 bases are TGTGCCAGCAGCCTGGGGACACCGGGACATCAGCCCCAGCATTTT.